One and the same sample provided the 8 T cell receptor beta chains below, sequenced in a study of shared clonotypes between healthy human individuals. Clones were sequenced by immunoSEQ multiplex PCR, and TCRdb holds only the in-frame ones, with some missing. The sample has fewer than 1.6 million clones; around 98.5% are singletons. The sample was naive CD4+ T cells sorted from blood. The subset was: CD45RA+ positively selected. The receptors come from a man aged 25 to 40 in good health.

V is TRBV7-9 and J is TRBJ2-3; a weak D match, TRBD2 (5 bases). This CDR3 spans 17 amino acids. Trimming left V 5 bases short and J 0 bases short, with 18 bases between. Germline V lookup: CDR1 SEHNR, CDR2 FQNEAQ (reference sequence). Written as DNA, the CDR3 is TGTGCCAGCAGCCTTCAACCGGGGTCCACTAGCACAGATACGCAGTATTTT. Translated: CASSLQPGSTSTDTQYF. The variable domain in full, with the rest retrieved from reference TRBV7-9 and TRBJ2-3, is DTGVSQNPRHKITKRGQNVTFRCDPISEHNRLYWYRQTLGQGPEFLTYFQNEAQLEKSRLLSDRFSAERPKGSFSTLEIQRTEQGDSAMYLCASSLQPGSTSTDTQYFGPGTRLTVL.

V and J are TRBV2 and TRBJ2-1, with D possibly matching TRBD2 (6 bases). V lost 4 bases and J lost 6, with 16 bases in between. Germline CDR1 SNHLY, CDR2 FYNNEI. The CDR3 is made up of 15 amino acids. Here the CDR3 DNA reads TGTGCCAGCAGTGGGAGGGGCTCCCGAAGCAATGAGCAGTTCTTC. Residues: CASSGRGSRSNEQFF. The variable domain in full, with the rest retrieved from reference TRBV2 and TRBJ2-1, is EPEVTQTPSHQVTQMGQEVILRCVPISNHLYFYWYRQILGQKVEFLVSFYNNEISEKSEIFDDQFSVERPDGSNFTLKIRSTKLEDSAMYFCASSGRGSRSNEQFFGPGTRLTVL.

This chain joins TRBV2 and TRBJ2-3; 9 bases map to TRBD1. J was trimmed by 2 bases and V by 9 bases; bases with no gene match: 6. The CDR3 is 14 residues long. Germline assignment: CDR1 SNHLY and CDR2 FYNNEI. The CDR3 DNA reads as TGTGCCAGTTTACAGGGGGCACACACAGATACGCAGTATTTT. Its protein is CASLQGAHTDTQYF.

The chain uses TRBV6-1 and TRBJ2-1; D may be TRBD2 (6 bases). The germline CDR1 and CDR2 sequences are MNHNS and SASEGT. This CDR3 contains 15 residues. V shed 5 bases and J shed 4 bases, with 15 bases lying between them. The CDR3 DNA follows: TGTGCCAGCAGTCGGGGGAGCGGGCCGTACAATGAGCAGTTCTTC. This sequence encodes CASSRGSGPYNEQFF.

This sequence joins TRBV7-9 and TRBJ2-5; D not resolved. CDR3 length equals 14 residues. V lost 0 bases to trimming and J lost 3 bases, with 8 bases between them. CDR1 and CDR2 from the germline V gene are SEHNR and FQNEAQ (reference sequence). Here the CDR3 reads CASSLAVTEETQYF. Written as DNA, the CDR3 is TGTGCCAGCAGCTTAGCGGTAACGGAAGAGACCCAGTACTTC.

The rearrangement uses TRBV9 and TRBJ2-3; 7 bases align to TRBD2. The CDR3 has 15 amino acids. Germline CDR1 and CDR2: SGDLS and YYNGEE. The ends lost 0 bases at V and 2 bases at J; junction bases unmatched: 3. The CDR3 spells CASSVASGYTDTQYF. Here the CDR3 DNA reads TGTGCCAGCAGCGTAGCTAGCGGATACACAGATACGCAGTATTTT.

The chain carries TRBV5-1 and TRBJ2-7; 9 nucleotides agree with TRBD1. The CDR3 sequence is 14 residues long. The V gene end was trimmed by 4 bases and the J gene end by 6 bases; junction bases not matched to a gene: 8. CDR1 SGHRS and CDR2 YFSETQ come from the germline V gene. The CDR3 DNA is TGCGCCAGCAGCCCCCGGGACAGGGTACTCGAGCAGTACTTC. Amino acid sequence: CASSPRDRVLEQYF.

This rearrangement joins TRBV28 to TRBJ1-2, with 11 bases fitting TRBD1. J lost 7 bases, V lost 6 bases, and 4 bases had no gene match. Germline V gives CDR1 MDHEN, CDR2 SYDVKM. This CDR3 region has 13 residues. CDR3 loop: CASRGQGALGYTF. For the CDR3, the DNA is TGTGCCAGCAGAGGACAGGGGGCGCTTGGCTACACCTTC.